This T cell receptor (beta chain) is drawn from a study of Ad26.COV2.S vaccination and SARS-CoV-2 variants. Clones were sequenced by immunoSEQ multiplex PCR, and TCRdb holds only the in-frame ones, with some missing. The sample lists approximately 140,000 clones, roughly 89% seen once, with around 5% in the top ten. Points on this clone: Its antigen is not known.

V lost 1 base to trimming and J lost 2 bases; unmatched junction nucleotides: 7. The CDR3 spans 16 residues. CDR1 and CDR2 (germline): SEHNR, FQNEAQ (reference sequence). Study-wide results and caveats: Vaccine recipients posted higher spike-specific TCR breadth than their placebo counterparts. Participants given vaccine showed non-spike TCR breadth similar to that of placebo recipients. Assessments of TCR breadth and depth may have underestimated the total T cell responses. It was reported that spike-specific CD8+ and CD4+ T cell responses were substantially broad after vaccination.

The origin of this receptor is a human donor who had recovered from COVID-19. The sample in question was peripheral blood, obtained after recovery from COVID-19. The V gene is TRBV7-9, the J gene TRBJ2-7; the match to TRBD2 covers 8 bases. CDR3 in amino acids: CASSLVERGRTYEQYF. The DNA of the CDR3 is TGTGCCAGCAGCTTAGTTGAGCGGGGGAGAACCTACGAGCAGTACTTC.